Listed below are T cell receptor beta chains from one sample, sequenced in a study of shared clonotypes between healthy human individuals. The repertoire was sequenced with immunoSEQ multiplex PCR; TCRdb's copy has only in-frame clones and lacks some. This sample has around 2,100,000 clones, with about 94% found just once. The sequencing input was naive CD8+ T cells sorted from blood. All receptors derive from a man between 18 and 35 years old in good health. The conserved cysteine and the conserved F or W are not part of the CDR3 here. Each record gives: J gene, V gene, CDR3 protein.

>TRBJ1-6|TRBV27
ASSLSGTGQSPLH
>TRBJ1-2|TRBV29-1
SVPGLGYT
>TRBJ2-1|TRBV4-3
ASSQDRQDIWSSYNEQF
>TRBJ2-1|TRBV27
ASRPLGGNNEQF
>TRBJ2-3|TRBV27
ASSVYRDGTDTQY
>TRBJ1-1|TRBV30
AWSPSGIEAF
>TRBJ2-4|TRBV29-1
SGGRARDIQY
>TRBJ1-6|TRBV27
ASSLRAGLESPLH
>TRBJ2-4|TRBV13
ASSFEEEINIQY
>TRBJ1-2|TRBV2
ASSYWTGYDYGYT
>TRBJ2-1|TRBV6-5
ASSQRGTGQDEQF
>TRBJ1-2|TRBV25-1
ASSESFGGDGYT
>TRBJ2-5|TRBV18
ASSLSRDRGFGETQY
>TRBJ2-7|TRBV18
ASSLGHSYEQY
>TRBJ2-7|TRBV30
APRGTYYEQY
>TRBJ1-5|TRBV9
ASSGGTGSNQPQH
>TRBJ2-1|TRBV11-2
ASSSLGGGDYNEQF
>TRBJ2-4|TRBV7-9
ASSSRTTLKNIQY
>TRBJ2-2|TRBV6-1
ASSDTQVGELF
>TRBJ2-7|TRBV13
ASSSRTEGDYEQY
>TRBJ2-3|TRBV4-1
ASSQEMYTDTQY
>TRBJ2-3|TRBV5-1
ASSLDWDRSSDTQY
>TRBJ2-1|TRBV5-4
ASSPPEGNEQF
>TRBJ1-2|TRBV6-6
ASSSTDQGARGYT
>TRBJ2-1|TRBV6-5
ASSYSDLGGNEQF
>TRBJ2-7|TRBV13
ASSLSRTYEQY
>TRBJ1-3|TRBV7-9
ASSREGRTGRNTIY